This TCR beta chain was documented in a study of blood T cells in healthy people across ages. Overall study results and limits: Whereas aged donors had fewer naive CD4+ cells, long-lived donors had more of them and higher diversity.

As concerns this clonotype: No antigen is known for it.

Each donor was a healthy Caucasian individual from Russia, aged roughly 6 to 100. Drawn from each donor were approximately 9.2 milliliters of peripheral blood. A J-beta primer mix and a sample-barcoded 5' primer were used in a second PCR of about 6 to 12 cycles. TCRdb redid the calling of the 5' RACE reads with MiXCR, one entry per CDR3 protein. There are around 400,000 distinct CDR3 sequences in the sample; approximately 51% occur only once, and 50% to 65% lies in the top ten. Germline values: CDR1 SGHRS, CDR2 YFSETQ. The CDR3 is 13 amino acids. V dropped 3 bases and J dropped 12; count of bases not matched to a gene: 10.

V is TRBV5-1 and J is TRBJ2-5; TRBD1 aligns across 8 bases. What was sequenced was blood. The source of this sequence is a man aged 55 to 70 in good health. CDR3 DNA: TGCGCCAGCAGCTCACGCCCAGGGGGCGCAAAGTACTTC. It codes for CASSSRPGGAKYF.